This T cell receptor beta chain was captured in a study of OX40 agonist ivuxolimab in advanced cancers. At the level of the study: With ivuxolimab, an agonistic anti-OX40 (CD134) antibody, patients were treated. General study points: Those patients achieving a partial response at 0.1-3.0 mg/kg showed among the lowest clonal expansion. Circulating CD4+ and CD8+ T cells showed clonal expansion by week 6 at 0.1 to 3.0 mg/kg. On average, CD8+ T cells showed a greater number of expanded clones than CD4+.

With regard to this clone: The antigen is not known.

This table comes from immunoSEQ multiplex PCR, and its TCRdb copy is limited to in-frame clones, with some not included. The table has about 60,000 clones, over 85% seen once. Germline values: CDR1 LNHDA, CDR2 SQIVND (reference sequence). The V and J ends lost 6 bases and 4 bases respectively, with 13 bases between them. This CDR3 is built from 13 residues. The chain carries TRBV19 and TRBJ2-7; the D gene is possibly TRBD2 (6 bases). The receptor was derived from an adult with an advanced solid tumor such as melanoma, head and neck, liver or kidney cancer. Sequences were derived from CD4+ or CD8+ T cells sorted from blood, sampled in a trial of the OX40 agonist ivuxolimab. The CDR3 protein is CASSPGVGYEQYF. In DNA, the CDR3 is TGTGCCAGTAGCCCGGGAGTGGGGTACGAGCAGTACTTC.